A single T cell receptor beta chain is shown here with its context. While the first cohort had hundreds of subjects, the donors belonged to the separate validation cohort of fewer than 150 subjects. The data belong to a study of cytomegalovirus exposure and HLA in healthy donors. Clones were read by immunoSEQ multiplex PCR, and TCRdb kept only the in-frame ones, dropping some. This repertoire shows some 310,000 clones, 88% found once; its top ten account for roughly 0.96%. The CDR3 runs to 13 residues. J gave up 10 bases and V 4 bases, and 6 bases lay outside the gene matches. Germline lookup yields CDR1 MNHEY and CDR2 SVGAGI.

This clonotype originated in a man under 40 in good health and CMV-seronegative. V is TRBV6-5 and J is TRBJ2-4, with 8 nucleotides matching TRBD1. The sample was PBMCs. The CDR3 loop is CASSFGQGGIQYF. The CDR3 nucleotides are TGTGCCAGCAGTTTTGGACAGGGTGGTATTCAGTACTTC.